This T cell receptor (beta chain) was sequenced during a study of blood T cell repertoires in COVID-19. Study-level information: There were acute and convalescent COVID-19 samples, and they came from the United States, Italy and Spain.

The CDR3 runs 18 residues. Germline V gene data show CDR1 as LNHDA and CDR2 as SQIVND (reference sequence). V gave up 7 bases and J gave up 0 bases, with 19 bases separating them. This table comes from immunoSEQ multiplex PCR, and its TCRdb copy is limited to in-frame clones, with some not included. The sample lists 150,000 to 200,000 clones, roughly 80% occurring once. In terms of age and location, participants ranged from roughly 18 to 100 years and lived in about 25 US areas. Sample: PBMCs or T cells enriched from blood (not recorded which). This receptor was obtained from a woman aged 60-75 years with acute COVID-19. This chain uses TRBV19 with TRBJ2-6, with a weak D call TRBD1 (7 bases). The CDR3 nucleotides read TGTGCCAGTAAAGACTCAGGGGGGCCTGACTCTGGGGCCAACGTCCTGACTTTC. Translated: CASKDSGGPDSGANVLTF.